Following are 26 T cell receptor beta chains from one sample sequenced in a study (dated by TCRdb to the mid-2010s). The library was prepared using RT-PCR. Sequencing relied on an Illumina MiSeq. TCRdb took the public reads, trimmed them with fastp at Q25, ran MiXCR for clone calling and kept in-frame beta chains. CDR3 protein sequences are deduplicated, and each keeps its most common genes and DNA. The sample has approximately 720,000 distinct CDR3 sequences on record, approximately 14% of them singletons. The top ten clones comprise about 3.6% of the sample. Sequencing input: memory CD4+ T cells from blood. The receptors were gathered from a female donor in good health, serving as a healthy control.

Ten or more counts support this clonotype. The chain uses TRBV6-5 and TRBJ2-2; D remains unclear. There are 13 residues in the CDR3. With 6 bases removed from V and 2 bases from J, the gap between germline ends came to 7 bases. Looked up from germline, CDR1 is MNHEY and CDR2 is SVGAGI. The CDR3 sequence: CASSTTNTGELFF. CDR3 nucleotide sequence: TGTGCCAGCAGCACAACAAACACCGGGGAGCTGTTTTTT.

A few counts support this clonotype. CDR3 DNA sequence: TGTGCCAGCAGCCGTAACAGGGGGCCGGGTAATGAAAAACTGTTTTTT. This translates into CASSRNRGPGNEKLFF. V gene TRBV7-2 combines with J gene TRBJ1-4, with 9 bases lining up with TRBD1. CDR1 SGHTA and CDR2 FQGNSA come from the germline V gene. This CDR3 contains 16 residues. V gave up 5 bases and J gave up 4 bases; unmatched junction bases: 8.

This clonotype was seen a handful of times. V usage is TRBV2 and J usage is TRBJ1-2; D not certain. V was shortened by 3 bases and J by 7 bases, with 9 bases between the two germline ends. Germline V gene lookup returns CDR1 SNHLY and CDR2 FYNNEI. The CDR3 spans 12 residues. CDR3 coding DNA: TGTGCCAGCAGTGAGCAGGAACGTGGCTACACCTTC. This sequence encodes CASSEQERGYTF.

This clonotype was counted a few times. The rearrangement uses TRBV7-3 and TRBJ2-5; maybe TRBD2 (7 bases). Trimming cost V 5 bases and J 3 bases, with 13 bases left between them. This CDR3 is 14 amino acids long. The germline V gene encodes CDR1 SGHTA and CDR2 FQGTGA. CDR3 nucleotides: TGTGCCAGCAGCGGCGGGGGCGCCGAAGAGACCCAGTACTTC. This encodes CASSGGGAEETQYF.

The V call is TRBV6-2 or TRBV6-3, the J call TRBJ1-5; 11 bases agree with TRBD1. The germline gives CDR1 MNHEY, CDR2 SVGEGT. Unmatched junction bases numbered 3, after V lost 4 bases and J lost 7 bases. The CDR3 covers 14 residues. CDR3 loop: CASSSRTGGQPQHF. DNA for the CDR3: TGTGCCAGCAGTTCCCGGACAGGGGGCCAGCCCCAGCATTTT.

The CDR3 spells CASKPTGNSYNEQFF. In DNA, the CDR3 is TGTGCCAGCAAACCGACAGGGAACTCCTACAATGAGCAGTTCTTC. This sequence joins TRBV6-6 and TRBJ2-1; 7 positions agree with TRBD1. The J segment lost 0 bases and the V segment lost 7 bases, leaving 6 bases of the junction unmatched. CDR1 is MNHNY, CDR2 SVGAGI, per germline (reference sequence). The CDR3 has 15 amino acids.

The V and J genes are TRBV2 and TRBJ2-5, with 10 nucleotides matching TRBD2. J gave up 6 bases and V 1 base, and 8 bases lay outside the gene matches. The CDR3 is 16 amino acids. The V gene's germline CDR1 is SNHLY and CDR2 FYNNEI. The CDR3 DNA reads TGTGCCAGCAGTGAAGATCTAGCGGGAGCAAAAAAGACCCAGTACTTC. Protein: CASSEDLAGAKKTQYF.

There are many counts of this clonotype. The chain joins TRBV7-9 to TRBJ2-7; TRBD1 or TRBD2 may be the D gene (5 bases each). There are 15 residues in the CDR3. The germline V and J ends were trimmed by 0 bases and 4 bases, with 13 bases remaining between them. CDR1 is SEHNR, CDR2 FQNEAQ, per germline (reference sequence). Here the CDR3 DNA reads TGTGCCAGCAGCTTAGCCCGGGACGTCAGGTACGAGCAGTACTTC. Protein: CASSLARDVRYEQYF. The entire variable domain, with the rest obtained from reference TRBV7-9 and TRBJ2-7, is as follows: DTGVSQNPRHKITKRGQNVTFRCDPISEHNRLYWYRQTLGQGPEFLTYFQNEAQLEKSRLLSDRFSAERPKGSFSTLEIQRTEQGDSAMYLCASSLARDVRYEQYFGPGTRLTVT.

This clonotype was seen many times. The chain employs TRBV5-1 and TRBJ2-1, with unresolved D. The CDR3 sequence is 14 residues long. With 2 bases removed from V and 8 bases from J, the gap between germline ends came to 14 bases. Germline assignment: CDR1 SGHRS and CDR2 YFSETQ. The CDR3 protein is CASSLPWDTDEQFF. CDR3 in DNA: TGCGCCAGCAGCTTACCATGGGATACGGATGAGCAGTTCTTC.

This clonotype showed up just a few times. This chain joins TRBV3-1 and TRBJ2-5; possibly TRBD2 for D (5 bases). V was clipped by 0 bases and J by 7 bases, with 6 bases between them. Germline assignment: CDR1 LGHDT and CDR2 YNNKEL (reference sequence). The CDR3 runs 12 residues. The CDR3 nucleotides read TGTGCCAGCAGCCAAGAGGGGAGGACCCAGTACTTC. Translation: CASSQEGRTQYF.

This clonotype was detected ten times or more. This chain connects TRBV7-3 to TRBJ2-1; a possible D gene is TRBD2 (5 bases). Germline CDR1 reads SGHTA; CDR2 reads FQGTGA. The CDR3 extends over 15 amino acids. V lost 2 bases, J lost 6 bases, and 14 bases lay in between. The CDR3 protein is CASSLEAGGLNEQFF. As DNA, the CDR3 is TGTGCCAGCAGCTTAGAGGCAGGAGGACTCAATGAGCAGTTCTTC.

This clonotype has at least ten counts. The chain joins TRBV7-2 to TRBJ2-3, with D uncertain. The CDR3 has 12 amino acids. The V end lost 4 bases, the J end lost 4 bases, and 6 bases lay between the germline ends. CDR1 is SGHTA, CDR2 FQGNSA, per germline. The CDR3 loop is CASSSSADTQYF. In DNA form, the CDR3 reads TGTGCCAGCAGCTCTTCAGCAGATACGCAGTATTTT.

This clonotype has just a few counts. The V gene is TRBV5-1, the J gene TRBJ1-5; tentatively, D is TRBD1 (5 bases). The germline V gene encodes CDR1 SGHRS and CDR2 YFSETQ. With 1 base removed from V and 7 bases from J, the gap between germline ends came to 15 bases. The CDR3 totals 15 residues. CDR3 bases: TGCGCCAGCAGCTTGATGGGGACCTTCGGGCAGCCCCAGCATTTT. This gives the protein CASSLMGTFGQPQHF.

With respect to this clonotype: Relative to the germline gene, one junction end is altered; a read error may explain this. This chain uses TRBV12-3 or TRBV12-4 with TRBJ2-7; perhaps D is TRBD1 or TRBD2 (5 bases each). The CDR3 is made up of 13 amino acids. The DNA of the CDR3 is TGTGCCAGCAGTCCCGGGACGGTCTACAAGCAGTACTTC. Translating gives CASSPGTVYKQYF.

Here the CDR3 DNA reads TGTGCCACCAGTACAGGACGGGGTAAAGCCTACAATGAGCAGTTCTTC. As protein: CATSTGRGKAYNEQFF. V is TRBV24-1 and J is TRBJ2-1; the D gene could be TRBD1 or TRBD2 (5 bases each). Trimming cost V 6 bases and J 2 bases, with 16 bases left between them. The CDR3 extends over 16 amino acids. Germline V CDR1 and CDR2: KGHDR, SFDVKD.

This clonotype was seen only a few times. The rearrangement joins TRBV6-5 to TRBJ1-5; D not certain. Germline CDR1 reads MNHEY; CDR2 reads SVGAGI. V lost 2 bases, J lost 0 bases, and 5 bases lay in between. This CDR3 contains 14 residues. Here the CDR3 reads CASSYGYSNQPQHF. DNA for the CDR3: TGTGCCAGCAGTTACGGGTATAGCAATCAGCCCCAGCATTTT.

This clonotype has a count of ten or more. This CDR3 is CASSSHEGTGNTEAFF. DNA of the CDR3: TGTGCCAGCAGTTCCCACGAGGGGACGGGGAACACTGAAGCTTTCTTT. This chain uses TRBV6-5 with TRBJ1-1; tentative D call: TRBD1 (5 bases). V was shortened by 4 bases and J by 1 base, with 16 bases between the two germline ends. Germline CDR1 MNHEY, CDR2 SVGAGI. CDR3 size: 16 residues.

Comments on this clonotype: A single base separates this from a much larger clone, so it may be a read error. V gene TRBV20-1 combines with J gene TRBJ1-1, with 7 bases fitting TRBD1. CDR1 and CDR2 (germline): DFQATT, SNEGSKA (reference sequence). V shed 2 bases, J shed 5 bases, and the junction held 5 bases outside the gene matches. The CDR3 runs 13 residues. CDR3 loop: CSARQGQWTEAFF. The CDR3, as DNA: TGCAGTGCTAGACAGGGACAGTGGACTGAAGCTTTCTTT.

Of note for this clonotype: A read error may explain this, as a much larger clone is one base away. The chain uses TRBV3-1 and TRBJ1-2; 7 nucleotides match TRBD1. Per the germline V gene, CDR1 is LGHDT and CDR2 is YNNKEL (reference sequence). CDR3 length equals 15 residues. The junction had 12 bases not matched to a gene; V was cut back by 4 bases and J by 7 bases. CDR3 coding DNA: TGTGCCAGCAGCCTGGGGGGACAGAGCAGAAGTGGCTACACCTTC. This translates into CASSLGGQSRSGYTF.

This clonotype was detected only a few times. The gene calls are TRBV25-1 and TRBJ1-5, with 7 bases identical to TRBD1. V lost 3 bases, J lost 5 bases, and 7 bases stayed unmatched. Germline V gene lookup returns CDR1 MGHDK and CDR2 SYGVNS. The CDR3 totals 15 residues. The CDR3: CASSDSGGGYQPQHF. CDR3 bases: TGTGCCAGCAGTGACTCGGGAGGGGGCTATCAGCCCCAGCATTTT. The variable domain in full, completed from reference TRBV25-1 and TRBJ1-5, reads EADIYQTPRYLVIGTGKKITLECSQTMGHDKMYWYQQDPGMELHLIHYSYGVNSTEKGDLSSESTVSRIRTEHFPLTLESARPSHTSQYLCASSDSGGGYQPQHFGDGTRLSIL.

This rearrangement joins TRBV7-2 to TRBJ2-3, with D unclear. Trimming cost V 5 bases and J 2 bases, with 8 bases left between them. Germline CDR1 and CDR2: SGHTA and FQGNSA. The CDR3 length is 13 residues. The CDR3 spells CASSGNFTDTQYF. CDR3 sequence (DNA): TGTGCCAGCAGCGGAAACTTCACAGATACGCAGTATTTT.

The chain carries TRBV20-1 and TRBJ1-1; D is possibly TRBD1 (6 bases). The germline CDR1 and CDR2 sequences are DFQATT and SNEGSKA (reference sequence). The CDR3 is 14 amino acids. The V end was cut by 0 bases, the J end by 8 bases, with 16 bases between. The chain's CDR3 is CSARDPRQDREAFF. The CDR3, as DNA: TGCAGTGCTAGAGATCCCCGACAGGACAGAGAAGCTTTCTTT.

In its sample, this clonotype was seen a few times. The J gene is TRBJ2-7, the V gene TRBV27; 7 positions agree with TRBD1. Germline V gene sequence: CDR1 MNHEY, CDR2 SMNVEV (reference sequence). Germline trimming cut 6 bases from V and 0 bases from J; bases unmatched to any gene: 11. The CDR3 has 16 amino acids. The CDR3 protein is CASSRSGTAFSYEQYF. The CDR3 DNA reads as TGTGCCAGCAGCCGTTCCGGGACAGCCTTCTCCTACGAGCAGTACTTC.

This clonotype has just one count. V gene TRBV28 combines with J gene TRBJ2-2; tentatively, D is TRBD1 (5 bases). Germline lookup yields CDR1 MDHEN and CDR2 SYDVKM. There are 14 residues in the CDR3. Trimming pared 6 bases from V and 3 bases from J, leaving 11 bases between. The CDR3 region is CASRLDRYTGELFF. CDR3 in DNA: TGTGCCAGCAGACTTGACAGATACACCGGGGAGCTGTTTTTT.

CDR3 bases: TGCAGTGCTCCCTTGAGTATCACAGATACGCAGTATTTT. It is translated as CSAPLSITDTQYF. This chain connects TRBV20-1 to TRBJ2-3; no definite D call. CDR3 length: 13 amino acids. V was cut by 5 bases and J by 2 bases, with 11 bases left in between. CDR1 is DFQATT and CDR2 is SNEGSKA in the germline V gene (reference sequence).

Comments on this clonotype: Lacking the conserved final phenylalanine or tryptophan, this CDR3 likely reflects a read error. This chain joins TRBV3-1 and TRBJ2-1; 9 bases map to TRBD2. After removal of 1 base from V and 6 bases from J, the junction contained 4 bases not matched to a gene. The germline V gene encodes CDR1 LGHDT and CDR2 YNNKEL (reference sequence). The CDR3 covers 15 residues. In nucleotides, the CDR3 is TGTGCCAGCAGCCAAGGAAGTAGCGGGAGCAATGAGCAGTTCTTA. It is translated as CASSQGSSGSNEQFL.